This T cell receptor beta chain was sequenced for a study of cytomegalovirus exposure and HLA in healthy donors. Study outcomes and limitations: TCR beta chains associated with HLA were, in a later analysis, more clonally expanded than equally common others. Excluded were some V segments that proved indistinguishable, including TRBV6-2 and TRBV6-3. Within a later analysis, the majority of CMV-associated TCR beta chains appeared HLA-restricted.

Primers: 60 Vbeta forward and 13 Jbeta reverse. Some clones are missing from TCRdb's copy, which holds only in-frame ones; the method was immunoSEQ multiplex PCR. This table holds about 62,000 clones, roughly 80% found once. The CDR3 is 16 amino acids. Germline CDR1 MRHNA, CDR2 SNTAGT. With 3 bases clipped from V and 5 bases from J, the junction kept 10 bases outside the gene matches. Details on this clone: Its cognate antigen is unknown.

The J gene is TRBJ1-2, the V gene TRBV6-4, with 9 bases aligning to TRBD1. Specimen: PBMCs. This clonotype was sampled from a woman between 25 and 40 years old in good health and CMV-seronegative. The CDR3 DNA sequence: TGTGCCAGCAGTGAAGTGTGGGACAGGGCTATATATGGCTACACCTTC. Translation gives CASSEVWDRAIYGYTF.